This T cell receptor (beta chain) comes out of a study of beta chain features in type 1 diabetes. Germline-derived CDR1 and CDR2 are GTSNPN and SVGIG (reference sequence). Trimming removed 0 bases from V and 0 bases from J, with 6 bases in between. The CDR3 is 14 amino acids. Study-wide findings and caveats: Patients with type 1 diabetes showed fewer VDJ junction insertions and more deletions.

This clone was observed a few times. The antigen is unknown. Reverse transcribing all isolated RNA meant expressed TCRB transcripts were sequenced. TCRdb's table, derived via immunoSEQ multiplex PCR, lists solely in-frame clones and lacks some. The table has around 250,000 clones, about 70% seen once; the top ten hold roughly 0.048%. Via the markers CD45RO/CCR7/CD25/CD127/CD95/CD27, stem cell-like memory, regulatory, central memory and naive CD4+ cells were sorted. Sequencing used naive CD4+ T cells from blood. The sequence derives from a man aged 25 to 45 in good health. The V and J genes are TRBV30 and TRBJ2-1; unclear D gene. As DNA, the CDR3 is TGTGCCTGGAGTGTAATTAGCTCCTACAATGAGCAGTTCTTC. Protein: CAWSVISSYNEQFF.